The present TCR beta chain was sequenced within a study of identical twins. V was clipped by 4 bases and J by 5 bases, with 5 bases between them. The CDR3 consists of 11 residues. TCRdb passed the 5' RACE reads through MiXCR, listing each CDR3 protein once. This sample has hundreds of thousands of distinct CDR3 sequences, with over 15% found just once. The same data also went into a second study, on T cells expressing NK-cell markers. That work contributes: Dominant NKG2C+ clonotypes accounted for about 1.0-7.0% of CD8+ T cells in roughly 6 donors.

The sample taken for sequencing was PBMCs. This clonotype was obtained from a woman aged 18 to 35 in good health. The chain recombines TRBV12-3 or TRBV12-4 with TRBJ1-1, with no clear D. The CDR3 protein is CASSYTTEAFF. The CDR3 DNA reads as TGTGCCAGCAGTTACACGACTGAAGCTTTCTTT.